This T cell receptor (beta chain) was documented in a study of CD8+CD57+ T cells in acquired aplastic anemia. Study as a whole: Quantities of DNA derived from sorted CD4+ and CD8+ cells averaged approximately 3 ug. General study findings and limits: Patients and controls had in common 25 to 30 CD8+ CDR3 sequences. Patient and control CD8+ Simpson's diversity was not significantly different.

This clonotype has a single count. Its specificity is not known. Since a much larger clone is just one base distant, this may be a read error. Before being chosen for sequencing, patients had shown CD8+CD57+ cell expansion by flow cytometry. CDR3 length: 12 amino acids. Germline V gene sequence: CDR1 MNHNS, CDR2 SASEGT. CDR3 and TCR beta VDJ profiling relied on a genomic DNA template. One entry per CDR3 protein results from TCRdb running MiXCR on the reads. The repertoire holds approximately 200,000 distinct CDR3 sequences, almost 50% seen once, with just under 20% in the top ten. Sequenced input: sorted CD4+, CD8+, or CD8+CD57+ T cells (not recorded which) from PBMCs. This clonotype was obtained from a human donor with aplastic anemia. The V call is TRBV6-1, the J call TRBJ2-1, with 7 bases aligning to TRBD1. CDR3 bases: TGTGCCAGCAGTGGAAACAGGGGTGAGCAGTCCTTC. Amino acid sequence: CASSGNRGEQSF.